The rows below give T cell receptor beta chains drawn from one sample of a study of shared clonotypes between healthy human individuals. Method: immunoSEQ multiplex PCR; TCRdb's copy keeps in-frame clones and lacks some. The sample yields around 1.5 million clones, roughly 98% seen once. The sample comprised naive CD4+ T cells sorted from blood. The receptors were sampled from a man under 40 in good health. Both conserved end residues are part of each CDR3. D genes are given only for firm matches. Size is stated for part of the rows, as once, few or many counts, or as a class when the clone is expanded.

v_call,j_call,clone_size,cdr3_length,d_call,cdr3_nt,cdr3_aa
TRBV7-8,TRBJ2-1,once,15,TRBD2,TGTGCCAGCATGTTTGGGACTAGCGGGATCGTCGAGCAGTTCTTC,CASMFGTSGIVEQFF
TRBV19,TRBJ2-5,-,16,-,TGTGCCTCCTCCCGAGGGGGTGTTCCCCTAAGGGAGACCCAGTACTTC,CASSRGGVPLRETQYF
TRBV2,TRBJ1-5,-,15,-,TGTGCCAGCAGTGAAGGTAGCGGGGGCAATCAGCCCCAGCATTTT,CASSEGSGGNQPQHF
TRBV18,TRBJ2-6,-,18,TRBD1,TGTGCCAGCTCAACCCGGACAGGGGGCGCGAGGGGGGCCAACGTCCTGACTTTC,CASSTRTGGARGANVLTF
TRBV7-9,TRBJ1-1,-,12,-,TGTGCCAGCAGCTTATTTACTACTGAAGCTTTCTTT,CASSLFTTEAFF
TRBV20-1,TRBJ2-5,-,10,-,TGCAGTGCTAGAGATTCCGTCCAGTACTTC,CSARDSVQYF
TRBV5-1,TRBJ2-7,-,13,-,TGCGCCAGCAGCTTGGGGGACAACTGCGAGCAGTACTTC,CASSLGDNCEQYF
TRBV7-2,TRBJ2-7,-,13,-,TGTGCCAGCAGCTTAGGACTTGCCTACGAGCAGTACTTC,CASSLGLAYEQYF
TRBV7-2,TRBJ2-7,-,19,TRBD2,TGTGCCAGCAGGCCGGGATTGTTGCGTGGTAGCGGGAGCTCCTACGAGCAGTACTTC,CASRPGLLRGSGSSYEQYF
TRBV6-5,TRBJ2-1,-,13,-,TGTGCCAGCACCGGACGCGTCTACAATGAGCAGTTCTTC,CASTGRVYNEQFF
TRBV7-9,TRBJ2-3,-,18,TRBD2,TGTGCCAGCAGCGTAAGCGGGGCTGGGTACGGAAGCACAGATACGCAGTATTTT,CASSVSGAGYGSTDTQYF
TRBV7-2,TRBJ2-3,-,14,TRBD1,TGTGCCAGCAGCCCCAGGGGGCTGACAGATACGCAGTATTTT,CASSPRGLTDTQYF
TRBV7-8,TRBJ1-2,-,14,-,TGTGCCAGCAGCTTAGCAGACAGACTATATGGCTACACCTTC,CASSLADRLYGYTF
TRBV20-1,TRBJ2-1,-,11,-,TGCAGTGCTAGAGGGGCGAATGAGCAGTTCTTC,CSARGANEQFF
TRBV21-1,TRBJ2-1,-,16,-,TGTGCCAGCAGCAAGGGACTAGCGGTTTCCTACAATGAGCAGTTCTTC,CASSKGLAVSYNEQFF
TRBV4-1,TRBJ2-7,once,14,-,TGCGCCAGCAGCCCCTTGGGGCGCTCCTACGAGCAGTACTTC,CASSPLGRSYEQYF